This T cell receptor (beta chain) was documented in a study of T-cell reconstitution after alpha-beta-depleted transplantation in children. The V gene lost 1 base and the J gene lost 3 bases, with 13 bases spanning the gap. The CDR3 totals 15 residues. In germline, CDR1 is SGHKS, CDR2 YYEKEE (reference sequence). Broader study findings: Some patients showed high day-60 TCRbeta diversity, which derived from surviving recipient T cells and thymic progenitors.

The authors prepared the TCRbeta library with unique molecular identifiers. Using its own MiXCR run on the PCR reads, TCRdb lists one record per CDR3 protein. In the table there are nearly 250,000 distinct CDR3 sequences, around 8% of which are singletons. Details on this clonotype: What it recognizes is unknown. One base away lies a much larger clone, so this may be a sequencing read error.

The source of this sequence is a male patient aged 10-17 years who had a stem cell transplant for acute lymphoblastic leukemia, so the T cells may come from the graft donor. Sample: PBMCs, mostly from graft donor cells, taken 180 days after TCRalphabeta/CD19-depleted stem cell transplant. The chain carries TRBV5-5 and TRBJ1-2; tentatively, D is TRBD1 (6 bases). The DNA for the CDR3 is TGTGCCAGCAGCTTGCAGCCGGGGGGGCACTATGGCTACACCTTC. It encodes CASSLQPGGHYGYTF. Using reference TRBV5-5 and TRBJ1-2 for the parts outside the CDR3, the full variable domain is DAGVTQSPTHLIKTRGQQVTLRCSPISGHKSVSWYQQVLGQGPQFIFQYYEKEERGRGNFPDRFSARQFPNYSSELNVNALLLGDSALYLCASSLQPGGHYGYTFGSGTRLTVV.